The text below deals with one T cell receptor beta chain. Its antigen is currently unknown. The data are from a study of cytomegalovirus exposure and HLA in healthy donors. Study-level background: Sequencing of approximately 190 million T cells in an earlier analysis found roughly 120 million unique TCR beta sequences. General observations from the study: Links to common viral pathogens appeared, in a later analysis, for several of the most significant clusters. Later on, analysis showed that most CMV-associated TCR beta chains appeared to be HLA-restricted. An Asian-associated ancestry cluster reportedly showed fewer N-insertions than the approximately 660-donor mean in a later analysis.

Amplification used 60 Vbeta primers and 13 Jbeta primers. Some clones are missing from TCRdb's copy, which holds only in-frame ones; the method was immunoSEQ multiplex PCR. The repertoire consists of tens of thousands of clones, with approximately 78% occurring once and the leading ten covering 4.6%. With V trimmed by 4 bases and J by 9 bases, 6 bases remained unmatched. The CDR3 consists of 14 residues. Germline CDR1 LNHDA, CDR2 SQIVND (reference sequence). The receptor comes from a woman aged 40 to 50 in good health and CMV-seropositive. The chain employs TRBV19 and TRBJ2-7, with 13 bases identical to TRBD2. The specimen sequenced was PBMCs. The CDR3 nucleotides read TGTGCCAGTAGTAGGACTAGCGGGAGTAGGGGGCAGTACTTC. It translates to CASSRTSGSRGQYF.